This entry lists 23 T cell receptor beta chains sequenced from one sample in a study of CD8+ T cells in alopecia areata. RNA extraction was followed by reverse transcription into cDNA, which acted as the sequencing template. Assay used: immunoSEQ multiplex PCR; TCRdb lists only in-frame clones, some missing. The sample records some 51,000 clones, almost 97% being singletons. The source material was CD8+ T cells sorted from blood, sampled at week 0. The receptors stem from a human donor with alopecia areata.

The chain uses TRBV29-1 and TRBJ2-7, with D possibly called TRBD1 or TRBD2 (5 bases each). The ends were cut back, 1 base at V and 0 bases at J, with 16 bases in the middle. The CDR3 loop spans 16 amino acids. Germline V gene lookup returns CDR1 SQVTM and CDR2 ANQGSEA. The CDR3 DNA is TGCAGCGTTGAAGGTGGTGGTGCAGGGACCTCCTACGAGCAGTACTTC. Its protein is CSVEGGGAGTSYEQYF.

This rearrangement joins TRBV6-5 to TRBJ2-2; unclear D gene. V shed 6 bases and J shed 6 bases, with 8 bases lying between them. Per the germline V gene, CDR1 is MNHEY and CDR2 is SVGAGI. The CDR3 length is 12 residues. Written as DNA, the CDR3 is TGTGCCAGCAGGTACCGGTCCGGGGAGCTGTTTTTT. Translating gives CASRYRSGELFF.

This clone was counted a single time. The CDR3 loop is CASSFGGGLGSYEQYF. Here the CDR3 DNA reads TGTGCCAGCAGCTTCGGGGGTGGGCTTGGATCCTACGAGCAGTACTTC. This chain joins TRBV7-9 and TRBJ2-7, with D perhaps matching TRBD2 (6 bases). Trimming left V 3 bases short and J 1 base short, with 16 bases between. The CDR3 contains 16 residues. The germline CDR1 and CDR2 sequences are SEHNR and FQNEAQ (reference sequence).

The chain has TRBV5-6 and TRBJ2-1; TRBD1 might be the D (5 bases). The CDR3 covers 14 residues. The V gene's germline CDR1 is SGHDT and CDR2 YYEEEE. Deletions cut 8 bases from V and 5 bases from J, with 17 bases between. CDR3 DNA: TGTGCCAGTATCCTTTGGGGCAGCCACAATGAGCAGTTCTTC. This encodes CASILWGSHNEQFF.

The chain joins TRBV5-5 to TRBJ1-6, with 7 bases identical to TRBD1. Trimming took 4 bases from V and 9 from J; bases not matched to a gene: 7. The CDR3 contains 14 residues. The V gene's germline CDR1 is SGHKS and CDR2 YYEKEE (reference sequence). The CDR3 bases are TGTGCCAGCAGCCTTGGGGAGGGGGCTTCACCCCTCCACTTT. Its protein is CASSLGEGASPLHF. Filled out from reference TRBV5-5 and TRBJ1-6, the complete variable domain reads DAGVTQSPTHLIKTRGQQVTLRCSPISGHKSVSWYQQVLGQGPQFIFQYYEKEERGRGNFPDRFSARQFPNYSSELNVNALLLGDSALYLCASSLGEGASPLHFGNGTRLTVT.

The chain recombines TRBV29-1 with TRBJ2-1; D is perhaps TRBD2 (5 bases). The CDR3 has 14 amino acids. Per the germline V gene, CDR1 is SQVTM and CDR2 is ANQGSEA. V lost 3 bases and J 4 bases, leaving 13 bases between the germline ends. The CDR3 loop reads CSVERRSVYNEQFF. The CDR3 DNA reads TGCAGCGTTGAGAGGAGGTCAGTATACAATGAGCAGTTCTTC.

The chain couples TRBV4-1 to TRBJ2-7, with 9 bases that match TRBD2. The germline V gene encodes CDR1 MGHRA and CDR2 YSYEKL. V gave up 1 base and J gave up 5 bases; unmatched junction bases: 3. CDR3 length equals 14 residues. CDR3 region: CASSQGAGGHEQYF. In DNA, the CDR3 is TGCGCCAGCAGCCAAGGAGCGGGGGGCCACGAGCAGTACTTC.

The chain has TRBV4-2 and TRBJ2-2; maybe TRBD2 (6 bases). The germline CDR1 and CDR2 sequences are LGHNA and YNFKEQ. The V end lost 4 bases, the J end lost 6 bases, and 12 bases lay between the germline ends. The CDR3 covers 14 residues. CDR3 amino acids: CASSPASEAGELFF. The CDR3 DNA is TGTGCCAGCAGCCCCGCTAGCGAAGCCGGGGAGCTGTTTTTT.

The CDR3 loop is CASSSGDRARDEQYF. The CDR3 nucleotides are TGCGCCAGCAGCTCGGGGGACAGGGCTAGGGACGAGCAGTACTTC. The chain couples TRBV5-1 to TRBJ2-7; 9 bases map to TRBD1. The CDR3 extends over 15 amino acids. Germline V lookup: CDR1 SGHRS, CDR2 YFSETQ. J was trimmed by 5 bases and V by 3 bases; bases with no gene match: 9.

This chain uses TRBV7-2 with TRBJ2-7; 7 bases map to TRBD1. Germline CDR1 and CDR2: SGHTA and FQGNSA. The CDR3 contains 14 residues. The trim removed 5 bases at V and 0 bases at J, leaving 4 bases unmatched. CDR3 in amino acids: CASSVRQGSYEQYF. The CDR3 nucleotides read TGTGCCAGCAGCGTACGACAGGGCTCCTACGAGCAGTACTTC.

V usage is TRBV6-1 and J usage is TRBJ2-7; a possible D gene is TRBD2 (5 bases). Germline CDR1 MNHNS, CDR2 SASEGT. The CDR3 has 15 residues. With 6 bases removed from V and 3 bases from J, the gap between germline ends came to 18 bases. CDR3 in DNA: TGTGCCAGCAGCCTTTCGTCTGGGAGTATCTACGAGCAGTACTTC. It yields the protein CASSLSSGSIYEQYF.

The chain combines TRBV29-1 with TRBJ2-7; TRBD1 matches 9 bases. The trim removed 6 bases at V and 6 bases at J, leaving 9 bases unmatched. CDR3 length equals 13 residues. Per germline, CDR1 SQVTM and CDR2 ANQGSEA. CDR3: CSVGGGQGSEQYF. The CDR3 DNA is TGCAGCGTGGGTGGTGGACAGGGGAGCGAGCAGTACTTC.

The V and J genes are TRBV11-3 and TRBJ2-2; D unresolved. Germline lookup yields CDR1 SGHNT and CDR2 YENEEA. CDR3 length: 17 amino acids. V was trimmed by 1 base and J by 4 bases, leaving 16 bases between them. The CDR3 nucleotides are TGTGCCAGCAGCTTAGGCAGCTCTCTCTTTTCCACCGGGGAGCTGTTTTTT. Its protein product is CASSLGSSLFSTGELFF. Complete variable domain (other parts from reference TRBV11-3 and TRBJ2-2): EAGVVQSPRYKIIEKKQPVAFWCNPISGHNTLYWYLQNLGQGPELLIRYENEEAVDDSQLPKDRFSAERLKGVDSTLKIQPAELGDSAVYLCASSLGSSLFSTGELFFGEGSRLTVL.

The chain is built from TRBV30 and TRBJ2-2, with D unresolved. The V gene lost 2 bases and the J gene lost 9 bases, with 19 bases spanning the gap. CDR3 length equals 15 residues. Germline values: CDR1 GTSNPN, CDR2 SVGIG (reference sequence). The CDR3 reads CAWSFAAGLSWELFF. Here the CDR3 DNA reads TGTGCCTGGAGTTTCGCGGCAGGTTTATCTTGGGAGCTGTTTTTT.

The rearrangement joins TRBV11-3 to TRBJ2-1; D is possibly TRBD2 (6 bases). V was cut by 0 bases and J by 6 bases, with 12 bases left in between. CDR3 length: 15 residues. Germline CDR1 and CDR2: SGHNT and YENEEA. The CDR3 spells CASSLEGGRVNEQFF. CDR3 bases: TGTGCCAGCAGCTTAGAGGGGGGAAGGGTCAATGAGCAGTTCTTC.

The chain combines TRBV6-1 with TRBJ2-1; 13 positions match TRBD2. The CDR3 contains 17 residues. The germline V gene has CDR1 MNHNS and CDR2 SASEGT. With V trimmed by 3 bases and J by 2 bases, 4 bases remained unmatched. This CDR3 reads CASSEGLAGTTYNEQFF. As DNA, the CDR3 is TGTGCCAGCAGTGAGGGACTAGCGGGGACCACCTACAATGAGCAGTTCTTC.

Concerning this clone: This same CDR3 is encoded by further DNA sequences in the sample. J is TRBJ1-1 and V is TRBV7-9; D gene ambiguous. Deletions cut 2 bases from V and 0 bases from J, with 7 bases between. Germline CDR1 is SEHNR and CDR2 is FQNEAQ (reference sequence). This CDR3 comprises 14 residues. DNA for the CDR3: TGTGCCAGCAGCTTACCAGGAATGAACACTGAAGCTTTCTTT. Protein product: CASSLPGMNTEAFF.

This chain joins TRBV10-2 and TRBJ2-1; 10 bases line up with TRBD2. V trimming: 10 bases; J trimming: 4 bases; junction bases outside the gene matches: 10. The CDR3 is 15 residues long. Per germline, CDR1 WSHSY and CDR2 SAAADI. CDR3 sequence reads: CATALSGGGYNEQFF. The CDR3, as DNA: TGCGCCACCGCGTTAAGCGGGGGGGGTTACAATGAGCAGTTCTTC.

The V call is TRBV19, the J call TRBJ2-2, with D possibly being TRBD2 (6 bases). The CDR3 is 15 residues long. With 5 bases removed from V and 6 bases from J, the gap between germline ends came to 16 bases. Germline CDR1 is LNHDA and CDR2 is SQIVND (reference sequence). CDR3 DNA: TGTGCCAGTAGTCCTCTATGGGGGAGGCCCGGGGAGCTGTTTTTT. Protein product: CASSPLWGRPGELFF.

The count of this clone is one. The V and J genes are TRBV2 and TRBJ2-7; D perhaps matches TRBD2 (5 bases). CDR1 is SNHLY, CDR2 FYNNEI, per germline. This CDR3 contains 15 residues. The germline V and J ends were trimmed by 6 bases and 6 bases, with 21 bases remaining between them. CDR3 DNA sequence: TGTGCCAGCAGGGACTCTGGCCTTTGGCCCGTCGAGCAGTACTTC. This translates into CASRDSGLWPVEQYF. The full variable domain, its missing parts supplied by reference TRBV2 and TRBJ2-7, is EPEVTQTPSHQVTQMGQEVILRCVPISNHLYFYWYRQILGQKVEFLVSFYNNEISEKSEIFDDQFSVERPDGSNFTLKIRSTKLEDSAMYFCASRDSGLWPVEQYFGPGTRLTVT.

V and J are TRBV7-2 and TRBJ2-3, with 10 nucleotides matching TRBD1. V shed 1 base and J 5 bases; nucleotides not matched to a gene: 3. Per germline, CDR1 SGHTA and CDR2 FQGNSA. The CDR3 is 15 residues long. CDR3 bases: TGTGCCAGCAGCTTAGGACAGGGGGCTGGAGATACGCAGTATTTT. Translating it yields CASSLGQGAGDTQYF.

This clone was seen once. This chain uses TRBV29-1 with TRBJ2-7; no reliable D call. The CDR3 is 13 residues long. Per germline, CDR1 SQVTM and CDR2 ANQGSEA. The germline V and J ends were trimmed by 0 bases and 6 bases, with 12 bases remaining between them. CDR3 protein: CSVEDLTPGEQYF. DNA of the CDR3: TGCAGCGTTGAAGATCTAACGCCGGGCGAGCAGTACTTC.

The chain carries TRBV4-1 and TRBJ2-5; tentative D call: TRBD2 (6 bases). The germline CDR1 and CDR2 sequences are MGHRA and YSYEKL. The CDR3 length is 15 residues. With 1 base removed from V and 5 bases from J, the gap between germline ends came to 14 bases. The CDR3 loop reads CASSQGRGGTETQYF. In DNA, the CDR3 is TGCGCCAGCAGCCAAGGGCGGGGTGGAACGGAGACCCAGTACTTC.